The 3 T cell receptor beta chains below all came from one sample that was sequenced in a study of OX40 agonist ivuxolimab in advanced cancers. Assay used: immunoSEQ multiplex PCR; TCRdb lists only in-frame clones, some missing. Of 35,000 to 45,000 clones in the sample, roughly 84% were seen once. The input for sequencing was CD4+ or CD8+ T cells sorted from blood, taken in a trial of the OX40 agonist ivuxolimab. These receptors all come from an adult with an advanced solid tumor such as melanoma, head and neck, liver or kidney cancer.

This chain connects TRBV7-2 to TRBJ2-5; D call uncertain. Trimming removed 7 bases from V and 1 base from J, with 10 bases in between. The CDR3 length is 13 residues. Germline V CDR1 and CDR2: SGHTA, FQGNSA. DNA for the CDR3: TGTGCCAGCACTATGGCAGTCCAAGAGACCCAGTACTTC. Protein sequence: CASTMAVQETQYF.

This rearrangement joins TRBV5-6 to TRBJ2-1, with D uncertain. Trimming removed 2 bases from V and 0 bases from J, with 9 bases in between. Germline V CDR1 and CDR2: SGHDT, YYEEEE. This CDR3 has 15 residues. This CDR3 reads CASSFSVTSYNEQFF. The CDR3 bases are TGTGCCAGCAGCTTTTCGGTGACCTCCTACAATGAGCAGTTCTTC.

DNA for the CDR3: TGTGCCAGTAGTATAGATCGGGACGACAGGGCCCTGAACACCGGGGAGCTGTTTTTT. Protein: CASSIDRDDRALNTGELFF. The chain uses TRBV19 and TRBJ2-2; 7 bases map to TRBD1. Trimming took 0 bases from V and 1 from J; bases not matched to a gene: 11. Germline V gene sequence: CDR1 LNHDA, CDR2 SQIVND (reference sequence). The CDR3 has 19 residues.